The present entry profiles one T cell receptor (beta chain) with its context. Antigen unknown. These data originate in a study of cytomegalovirus exposure and HLA in healthy donors. Notes on the study in general: Later analysis placed DRB1 highest and HLA-C lowest in TCR association rates, which differed by HLA locus. Later analysis revealed greater clonal expansion in HLA-associated TCR beta chains than in equally common others.

Both 60 Vbeta primers and 13 Jbeta primers went into the PCR. Assay: immunoSEQ multiplex PCR; the TCRdb copy retains only in-frame clones and omits some. The sample lists about 130,000 clones, around 84% occurring once. CDR1 is KGHSH and CDR2 is LQKENI in the germline V gene. CDR3 length equals 17 residues. Trimming took 0 bases from V and 5 from J; bases not matched to a gene: 12. Sequenced sample: PBMCs. The receptor was derived from a man aged 45-60 years in good health and CMV-seronegative. This chain connects TRBV18 to TRBJ2-7; 8 bases match TRBD2. DNA for the CDR3: TGTGCCAGCTCACCACCGAGGGCGGGGGGCCTCAACCACGAGCAGTACTTC. This gives the protein CASSPPRAGGLNHEQYF.